This T cell receptor beta chain was identified during a study of blood T cell repertoires in COVID-19. TCRdb's table, derived via immunoSEQ multiplex PCR, lists solely in-frame clones and lacks some. The sample includes 200,000 to 300,000 clones, roughly nine tenths of them seen just once. The junction had 9 bases not matched to a gene; V was cut back by 1 base and J by 3 bases. Germline assignment: CDR1 MGHRA and CDR2 YSYEKL. The CDR3 contains 16 residues. The chain carries TRBV4-1 and TRBJ2-7, with TRBD2 matching 7 bases. Sequencing was carried out using peripheral blood. This TCR came from a man between 60 and 70 years old with acute or convalescent COVID-19. The CDR3 sequence is CASSQGGLVGYYEQYF. CDR3 in DNA: TGCGCCAGCAGCCAAGGCGGACTAGTTGGTTACTACGAGCAGTACTTC.